The present TCR beta chain was sequenced within a study of blood T cell repertoires in COVID-19. About the study: Material from acute and convalescent COVID-19 was sourced from the United States, Italy and Spain.

V dropped 2 bases and J dropped 8 bases, with 13 bases sitting between them. Germline V gene data show CDR1 as SGHVS and CDR2 as FNYEAQ. This CDR3 contains 14 residues. Original data processing: Cell counts per sample came from amplifying reference gene primers. Assay used: immunoSEQ multiplex PCR; TCRdb lists only in-frame clones, some missing. The V and J calls and the clone size are those of that table, but D and trimming were determined from the DNA. This sample has about 220,000 clones, with around 88% found just once. This study enrolled people aged roughly 18 to 89 from around 26 US geographic areas.

This chain uses TRBV7-6 with TRBJ2-4; D is possibly TRBD1 (6 bases). The origin of this receptor is a woman aged 45-65 years with acute COVID-19. Specimen: PBMCs or T cells enriched from blood (not recorded which). The CDR3 here is CASSLSQGWDIQYF. Here the CDR3 DNA reads TGTGCCAGCAGCTTAAGTCAGGGGTGGGACATTCAGTACTTC.